Listed below are T cell receptor beta chains from one sample, sequenced in a study of blood T cell repertoires in COVID-19. Profiled with immunoSEQ multiplex PCR; TCRdb holds only in-frame clones, not every one. The data contain around 310,000 clones, around 89% of them seen just once; the ten biggest clones take up around an eighth. The sample consisted of peripheral blood. The receptors stem from a woman aged 55-69 years with acute or convalescent COVID-19. The CDR3 runs from the conserved cysteine through the conserved F or W. A D gene is named only where the DNA matches it firmly. Clone sizes are given selectively: once, few, many, or a class where the clone is expanded.

d_call j_call v_call clone_size cdr3_aa cdr3_nt
TRBD1 TRBJ1-2 TRBV4-2 . CASQTEGGLNYGYTF TGTGCCAGCCAGACAGAAGGGGGCCTTAACTATGGCTACACCTTC
TRBD2 TRBJ2-1 TRBV6-5 . CASSYFASGRGDEQFF TGTGCCAGCAGTTACTTTGCTAGCGGGAGGGGGGATGAGCAGTTCTTC
. TRBJ1-1 TRBV11-2 . CASSPSGITEAFF TGTGCCAGCTCACCGTCGGGGATTACTGAAGCTTTCTTT
TRBD1 TRBJ1-1 TRBV6-2/TRBV6-3 . CASSYDRVSTEAFF TGTGCCAGCAGTTACGACAGGGTGAGCACTGAAGCTTTCTTT
. TRBJ2-7 TRBV7-6 . CASSLGDSTYEQYF TGTGCCAGCAGCTTAGGAGACAGTACCTACGAGCAGTACTTC
. TRBJ2-2 TRBV14 . CASSQALGDTGELFF TGTGCCAGCAGCCAAGCTCTAGGGGACACCGGGGAGCTGTTTTTT
. TRBJ1-1 TRBV12-5 . CASGLGSVSNTEAFF TGTGCTAGTGGTTTGGGGTCGGTATCGAACACTGAAGCTTTCTTT
. TRBJ2-3 TRBV13 . CASSRTAGLSDTQYF TGTGCCAGCAGCCGGACCGCTGGACTCTCAGATACGCAGTATTTT
. TRBJ1-2 TRBV28 once CASSSRWGANYGYTF TGTGCCAGCAGTTCCCGGTGGGGCGCTAACTATGGCTACACCTTC
TRBD1 TRBJ1-5 TRBV7-8 . CASSPGTGSHQPQHF TGTGCCAGCAGCCCCGGGACAGGGTCCCATCAGCCCCAGCATTTT
TRBD2 TRBJ2-1 TRBV4-1 once CASSHSGGYNEQFF TGCGCCAGCAGCCATAGCGGGGGATACAATGAGCAGTTCTTC
TRBD1 TRBJ1-2 TRBV5-5 . CASSGDRQGANYGYTF TGTGCCAGCAGCGGGGACAGACAGGGGGCTAACTATGGCTACACCTTC
TRBD1 TRBJ1-4 TRBV9 . CASSAGTDNEKLFF TGTGCCAGCAGCGCAGGGACAGACAATGAAAAACTGTTTTTT
. TRBJ1-1 TRBV3-1/TRBV3-2 . CASSPARLNTEAFF TGTGCCAGCAGCCCCGCCCGGTTGAACACTGAAGCTTTCTTT
. TRBJ2-3 TRBV24-1 . CATSELDSSTQYF TGTGCCACCAGTGAACTTGACTCTTCGACGCAGTATTTT
. TRBJ1-6 TRBV5-5 . CASSPDSRDGSPLHF TGTGCCAGCAGCCCGGACAGTCGGGATGGTTCACCCCTCCACTTT
TRBD1 TRBJ2-5 TRBV24-1 . CATSEGQGALSQETQYF TGTGCCACCAGTGAAGGACAGGGGGCCCTTTCACAAGAGACCCAGTACTTC
TRBD2 TRBJ2-7 TRBV12-3/TRBV12-4 . CASSYSGEGEQYF TGTGCCAGCAGCTATAGCGGGGAAGGCGAGCAGTACTTC
. TRBJ1-5 TRBV7-3 . CASSLVVTEYDQPQHF TGTGCCAGCAGCTTAGTGGTGACAGAGTACGATCAGCCCCAGCATTTT
TRBD1 TRBJ1-6 TRBV7-8 . CALQGEDYNSPLHF TGTGCCCTTCAGGGGGAGGACTATAATTCACCCCTCCACTTT
. TRBJ1-6 TRBV5-1 . CASSLDPASSYNSPLHF TGCGCCAGCAGCCTTGATCCCGCGAGCTCCTATAATTCACCCCTCCACTTT
. TRBJ1-2 TRBV7-2 once CASSLWGFNYGYTF TGTGCCAGCAGCTTATGGGGCTTTAACTATGGCTACACCTTC
. TRBJ1-2 TRBV5-8 once CASSSGMGGYTF TGTGCCAGCAGCTCGGGGATGGGCGGCTACACCTTC
TRBD2 TRBJ2-5 TRBV7-2 . CASSASRGLAGGRETQYF TGTGCCAGCAGCGCCTCTAGAGGGTTAGCGGGGGGGCGAGAGACCCAGTACTTC
TRBD1 TRBJ2-3 TRBV10-3 . CAISEQTGLGDTQYF TGTGCCATCAGTGAGCAGACAGGGTTGGGGGATACGCAGTATTTT
TRBD1 TRBJ1-2 TRBV4-3 . CASSLKYPSLGTGVGYGYTF TGCGCCAGCAGTCTAAAATATCCGTCCTTGGGGACAGGGGTGGGCTATGGCTACACCTTC
. TRBJ2-4 TRBV30 . CAWNLVWPFAKNIQYF TGTGCCTGGAATCTAGTGTGGCCCTTCGCCAAAAACATTCAGTACTTC
TRBD2 TRBJ2-2 TRBV5-1 . CASNERGGLTGELFF TGCGCCAGCAATGAGCGGGGGGGCCTCACCGGGGAGCTGTTTTTT
. TRBJ2-7 TRBV6-5 . CASSTEAGSYEQYF TGTGCCAGCAGCACAGAAGCAGGATCCTACGAGCAGTACTTC
TRBD2 TRBJ2-3 TRBV19 . CASSGVAGTTDTQYF TGTGCCAGTAGTGGGGTAGCGGGGACCACAGATACGCAGTATTTT
. TRBJ2-2 TRBV7-2 . CASSFPSGRGRSGELFF TGTGCCAGCAGCTTCCCCTCGGGCAGGGGCAGGTCCGGGGAGCTGTTTTTT
. TRBJ2-1 TRBV7-2 . CASSLVEGKQFF TGTGCCAGCAGCTTGGTGGAGGGCAAGCAGTTCTTC
. TRBJ2-1 TRBV15 . CATSRDGGLVYNEQFF TGTGCCACCAGCAGAGATGGGGGACTGGTCTACAATGAGCAGTTCTTC
TRBD2 TRBJ2-1 TRBV7-9 . CASSFGGTSGRKSYNEQFF TGTGCCAGCAGCTTTGGCGGGACTAGCGGGAGAAAGTCCTACAATGAGCAGTTCTTC
. TRBJ1-1 TRBV12-3/TRBV12-4 . CASTRREGIHSFF TGTGCCAGCACCCGGAGGGAGGGGATTCACTCTTTCTTT
. TRBJ2-2 TRBV7-9 . CASRSPTENTGELFF TGTGCCAGCAGATCCCCGACAGAGAACACCGGGGAGCTGTTTTTT